This entry features one T cell receptor (beta chain) sequence. Antigen specificity is unknown. This specimen comes from a study of cytomegalovirus exposure and HLA in healthy donors. General study findings and limits: The study designated some 180 TCR beta chains cytomegalovirus-associated.

It was with 60 Vbeta and 13 Jbeta primers that the PCR ran. Measured with immunoSEQ multiplex PCR; TCRdb has only the in-frame clones, and not every one. The sample lists approximately 77,000 clones, about three quarters occurring once. Unmatched junction bases numbered 5, after V lost 2 bases and J lost 9 bases. CDR1 and CDR2 (germline): SGDLS, YYNGEE. The CDR3 totals 15 residues. This TCR derives from a male donor in good health and CMV-seropositive. The chain joins TRBV9 to TRBJ2-1; TRBD2 matches 13 bases. The sequenced sample was PBMCs. The CDR3 loop reads CASSVGTSGMGEQFF. The CDR3 nucleotides read TGTGCCAGCAGCGTCGGGACTAGCGGGATGGGTGAGCAGTTCTTC.